Shown below are 31 T cell receptor beta chains from a single sample sequenced in a study of blood T cell repertoires in COVID-19. Only in-frame clones appear in the TCRdb table, and some are missing; sequencing was by immunoSEQ multiplex PCR. The sample has approximately 240,000 clones, around 88% seen once. Material: peripheral blood. These receptors all stem from a woman in her 30s who had recovered from COVID-19.

V gene TRBV5-6 combines with J gene TRBJ1-1, with D tentatively TRBD1 (5 bases). The CDR3 consists of 15 residues. The germline gives CDR1 SGHDT, CDR2 YYEEEE. Trimming took 4 bases from V and 5 from J, leaving 18 bases between them. The CDR3 DNA sequence: TGTGCCAGCAGCCCAATGGGCAGGGTGGGGACTGAAGCTTTCTTT. It specifies CASSPMGRVGTEAFF.

This clone appeared a single time. This CDR3 is CASSPPTGWGSNTEAFF. CDR3 sequence (DNA): TGTGCCAGCTCACCCCCGACAGGGTGGGGTTCGAACACTGAAGCTTTCTTT. The chain employs TRBV18 and TRBJ1-1; 7 bases map to TRBD1. The CDR3 contains 17 residues. Trimming took 3 bases from V and 1 from J; bases not matched to a gene: 11. The germline V gene has CDR1 KGHSH and CDR2 LQKENI.

V is TRBV18 and J is TRBJ2-3; TRBD1 matches at 9 bases. The CDR3 contains 15 residues. Trimming at V came to 3 bases and at J to 6 bases, leaving 7 bases not matched to a gene. Germline V gene lookup returns CDR1 KGHSH and CDR2 LQKENI. The CDR3 nucleotides read TGTGCCAGCTCACCCAGGGACAGGGCCCTCGATACGCAGTATTTT. Its protein is CASSPRDRALDTQYF.

This chain joins TRBV18 and TRBJ1-4, with 9 nucleotides matching TRBD1. The germline gives CDR1 KGHSH, CDR2 LQKENI. The ends lost 5 bases at V and 8 bases at J; junction bases unmatched: 9. The CDR3 sequence is 15 residues long. The CDR3 loop reads CASSSDGTGLEKLFF. DNA for the CDR3: TGTGCCAGCTCATCGGACGGGACAGGGTTGGAAAAACTGTTTTTT.

V gene TRBV11-2 combines with J gene TRBJ1-2; D gene unclear. CDR1 and CDR2 from the germline V gene are SGHAT and FQNNGV. V gave up 0 bases and J gave up 5 bases, with 16 bases separating them. The CDR3 is made up of 16 amino acids. Here the CDR3 reads CASSLDRGSRWYGYTF. In DNA form, the CDR3 reads TGTGCCAGCAGCTTAGATAGAGGGTCCCGGTGGTATGGCTACACCTTC.

The genes are TRBV27 and TRBJ2-2, with 8 bases identical to TRBD1. V lost 8 bases, J lost 2 bases, and 13 bases stayed unmatched. There are 17 residues in the CDR3. The germline gives CDR1 MNHEY, CDR2 SMNVEV (reference sequence). The CDR3 sequence: CASGQWTGRFNTGELFF. The CDR3 DNA reads TGTGCCAGCGGGCAATGGACAGGGCGCTTCAACACCGGGGAGCTGTTTTTT.

The chain couples TRBV12-3 or TRBV12-4 to TRBJ1-5; TRBD1 is a possible D gene (5 bases). Trimming shortened V by 8 bases and J by 6 bases, and 14 bases separated the two germline ends. This CDR3 comprises 13 residues. CDR3 residues: CASSLTGVQPQHF. As DNA, the CDR3 is TGTGCCAGCTCCTTAACGGGGGTTCAGCCCCAGCATTTT.

CDR3 DNA: TGTGCCACCAGCAGAGATCGGCTAGCGGGGGACAATGAGCAGTTCTTC. Translated: CATSRDRLAGDNEQFF. The gene calls are TRBV15 and TRBJ2-1, with 10 bases that match TRBD2. With V trimmed by 0 bases and J by 5 bases, 4 bases remained unmatched. The CDR3 is 16 residues long. Germline values: CDR1 LNHNV, CDR2 YYDKDF (reference sequence).

This chain joins TRBV6-5 and TRBJ2-7; TRBD1 matches at 10 bases. Germline V CDR1 and CDR2: MNHEY, SVGAGI. Trimming took 6 bases from V and 2 from J; bases not matched to a gene: 7. The CDR3 extends over 15 amino acids. The CDR3 protein is CASRRPGQGTYEQYF. Here the CDR3 DNA reads TGTGCCAGCAGACGACCGGGACAGGGGACCTACGAGCAGTACTTC.

J is TRBJ1-2 and V is TRBV13; TRBD1 agrees at 11 bases. This CDR3 has 19 residues. Germline V gene sequence: CDR1 PRHDT, CDR2 FYEKMQ (reference sequence). The V gene end was trimmed by 5 bases and the J gene end by 0 bases; junction bases not matched to a gene: 14. DNA of the CDR3: TGTGCCAGCAGCCCCTTGGGACAGGGGGGGGTTTATTCTAACTATGGCTACACCTTC. It yields the protein CASSPLGQGGVYSNYGYTF.

The genes are TRBV18 and TRBJ1-2, with D unclear. Trimming removed 3 bases at V and 6 bases at J, with 5 bases between. The CDR3 is 11 amino acids. Germline-derived CDR1 and CDR2 are KGHSH and LQKENI. CDR3 in DNA: TGTGCCAGCTCACCCGGAGATGGCTACACCTTC. This sequence encodes CASSPGDGYTF.

The genes are TRBV6-5 and TRBJ2-3; the match to TRBD2 covers 9 bases. Germline-derived CDR1 and CDR2 are MNHEY and SVGAGI. The CDR3 consists of 15 residues. V shed 3 bases, J shed 3 bases, and the junction held 4 bases outside the gene matches. The CDR3 reads CASSYRTSDTDTQYF. The CDR3 nucleotides are TGTGCCAGCAGTTATCGGACTAGCGATACAGATACGCAGTATTTT.

The chain recombines TRBV20-1 with TRBJ1-1; 10 bases are a match to TRBD1. Germline loops: CDR1 DFQATT, CDR2 SNEGSKA (reference sequence). V shed 4 bases and J 5 bases; nucleotides not matched to a gene: 10. This CDR3 has 15 amino acids. The CDR3 nucleotides read TGCAGTGCTAATGACAGGGGGCAATCGCGGACTGAAGCTTTCTTT. This encodes CSANDRGQSRTEAFF.

The chain uses TRBV5-1 and TRBJ2-5; 9 bases align to TRBD2. Trimming took 4 bases from V and 4 from J; bases not matched to a gene: 11. Germline assignment: CDR1 SGHRS and CDR2 YFSETQ. The CDR3 is made up of 16 amino acids. The CDR3 protein is CASSPSAGGMGETQYF. The CDR3, as DNA: TGCGCCAGCAGCCCCTCAGCGGGGGGAATGGGAGAGACCCAGTACTTC.

The chain joins TRBV20-1 to TRBJ2-5; D is perhaps TRBD2 (5 bases). CDR3 length equals 11 residues. The V end was cut by 3 bases, the J end by 4 bases, with 6 bases between. Germline loops: CDR1 DFQATT, CDR2 SNEGSKA (reference sequence). CDR3 nucleotides: TGCAGTGCTAGGGAGGCAGAGACCCAGTACTTC. Protein product: CSAREAETQYF.

The chain employs TRBV7-8 and TRBJ1-3; TRBD1 agrees at 7 bases. CDR3 length equals 15 residues. From germline, CDR1 is SGHVS and CDR2 FQNEAQ. V lost 5 bases and J lost 1; bases outside the gene matches: 5. The CDR3 loop is CASSIDRESGNTIYF. DNA for the CDR3: TGTGCCAGCAGCATAGACAGGGAGTCTGGAAACACCATATATTTT.

The rearrangement uses TRBV14 and TRBJ1-6; D gene uncertain. CDR1 SGHDN and CDR2 FVKESK come from the germline V gene. The CDR3 loop spans 16 amino acids. Trimming stripped 2 bases from V and 0 bases from J, with 8 bases between. CDR3 sequence reads: CASSQRGSSYNSPLHF. The CDR3 bases are TGTGCCAGCAGCCAACGGGGAAGCTCCTATAATTCACCCCTCCACTTT.

The chain's CDR3 is CASSLVGSPGELFF. The CDR3, as DNA: TGCGCCAGCAGCTTGGTTGGGAGTCCGGGGGAGCTGTTTTTT. V is TRBV5-1 and J is TRBJ2-2; tentative D call: TRBD2 (5 bases). The CDR3 consists of 14 residues. CDR1 is SGHRS, CDR2 YFSETQ, per germline. V lost 0 bases and J 8 bases, leaving 11 bases between the germline ends.

This chain connects TRBV7-2 to TRBJ2-7; TRBD1 agrees at 8 bases. Trimming removed 5 bases from V and 12 bases from J; junction bases left unmatched: 6. The CDR3 totals 11 residues. From germline, CDR1 is SGHTA and CDR2 FQGNSA. The CDR3 is CASSLDRGPYF. In nucleotides, the CDR3 is TGTGCCAGCAGCCTCGACAGGGGTCCGTACTTC.

The chain couples TRBV18 to TRBJ2-7; D remains unclear. Trimming removed 3 bases from V and 6 bases from J, with 3 bases in between. The CDR3 is 10 residues long. Germline CDR1 is KGHSH and CDR2 is LQKENI. Here the CDR3 reads CASSPREQYF. In DNA, the CDR3 is TGTGCCAGCTCACCGCGCGAGCAGTACTTC. The full variable domain, with the rest looked up from reference TRBV18 and TRBJ2-7, is NAGVMQNPRHLVRRRGQEARLRCSPMKGHSHVYWYRQLPEEGLKFMVYLQKENIIDESGMPKERFSAEFPKEGPSILRIQQVVRGDSAAYFCASSPREQYFGPGTRLTVT.

The chain combines TRBV3-1 (or the pseudogene TRBV3-2) with TRBJ1-2; a weak D match, TRBD1 (5 bases). This CDR3 has 16 residues. Germline V gene lookup returns CDR1 LGHDT and CDR2 YNNKEL (reference sequence). V lost 0 bases and J lost 0, with 11 bases in between. The CDR3 protein is CASSQDGTRSNYGYTF. The CDR3 nucleotides are TGTGCCAGCAGCCAAGATGGGACTCGCTCTAACTATGGCTACACCTTC.

The J gene is TRBJ2-1, the V gene TRBV11-2; 9 bases align to TRBD1. V trimming: 5 bases; J trimming: 7 bases; junction bases outside the gene matches: 9. CDR3 length: 15 residues. Germline CDR1 and CDR2: SGHAT and FQNNGV. The CDR3 sequence is CASSHLTGGGNEQFF. For the CDR3, the DNA is TGTGCCAGCAGCCACCTGACAGGGGGAGGGAATGAGCAGTTCTTC.

The chain carries TRBV5-1 and TRBJ2-7, with 10 bases aligning to TRBD1. The V segment lost 2 bases and the J segment 6 bases; nucleotides outside the gene matches: 11. The CDR3 loop spans 16 amino acids. Germline loops: CDR1 SGHRS, CDR2 YFSETQ. In DNA form, the CDR3 reads TGCGCCAGCAGCTTCTACCGGGACAGGGGTCCGGGCGAGCAGTACTTC. Residues: CASSFYRDRGPGEQYF.

The chain combines TRBV13 with TRBJ2-1; 9 bases match TRBD2. Germline trimming cut 3 bases from V and 1 base from J; bases unmatched to any gene: 4. This CDR3 has 16 residues. Germline V gene data show CDR1 as PRHDT and CDR2 as FYEKMQ (reference sequence). Here the CDR3 reads CASSLGAGGSYNEQFF. In nucleotides, the CDR3 is TGTGCCAGCAGCTTGGGAGCGGGGGGATCCTACAATGAGCAGTTCTTC. The whole variable domain, remainder taken from reference TRBV13 and TRBJ2-1, is AAGVIQSPRHLIKEKRETATLKCYPIPRHDTVYWYQQGPGQDPQFLISFYEKMQSDKGSIPDRFSAQQFSDYHSELNMSSLELGDSALYFCASSLGAGGSYNEQFFGPGTRLTVL.

The V gene is TRBV6-5, the J gene TRBJ1-1; D possibly corresponds to TRBD1 (5 bases). CDR3 size: 11 residues. V lost 10 bases to trimming and J lost 3 bases, with 9 bases between them. Germline V gene sequence: CDR1 MNHEY, CDR2 SVGAGI. Written as DNA, the CDR3 is TGTGCCACCCGGGGGGACACTGAAGCTTTCTTT. It codes for CATRGDTEAFF.

The V call is TRBV5-1, the J call TRBJ1-2; D might be TRBD1 (5 bases). The CDR3 is 15 residues long. CDR1 is SGHRS, CDR2 YFSETQ, per germline. V was shortened by 3 bases and J by 7 bases, with 19 bases between the two germline ends. This chain's CDR3 is CASSSVGPGTGGYTF. The CDR3 bases are TGCGCCAGCAGCTCTGTGGGACCCGGGACTGGTGGCTACACCTTC.

The rearrangement uses TRBV4-2 and TRBJ1-2; perhaps TRBD1 as D (6 bases). This CDR3 has 14 residues. Germline V gene data show CDR1 as LGHNA and CDR2 as YNFKEQ. The germline V and J ends were trimmed by 1 base and 7 bases, with 13 bases remaining between them. The CDR3 DNA sequence: TGTGCCAGCAGCCAAGTAGGGGGTTTCGGTGGCTACACCTTC. The encoded protein is CASSQVGGFGGYTF.

V and J are TRBV4-3 and TRBJ2-1; 11 bases are shared with TRBD2. This CDR3 spans 20 amino acids. Per germline, CDR1 LGHNA and CDR2 YSLEER. J gave up 3 bases and V 4 bases, and 17 bases lay outside the gene matches. CDR3 sequence: CASSPSGLAVTNSNYNEQFF. CDR3 nucleotide sequence: TGCGCCAGCAGCCCCTCGGGACTAGCGGTAACAAACAGTAACTACAATGAGCAGTTCTTC.

V is TRBV18 and J is TRBJ2-2; D may be TRBD2 (5 bases). Per germline, CDR1 KGHSH and CDR2 LQKENI. With 2 bases removed from V and 5 bases from J, the gap between germline ends came to 12 bases. This CDR3 is built from 15 residues. CDR3 bases: TGTGCCAGCTCACCAGGAGGTTCGAGTACCGGGGAGCTGTTTTTT. Encoded protein: CASSPGGSSTGELFF.

This clone appeared a few times. The V call is TRBV6-6, the J call TRBJ1-5; tentative D call: TRBD1 (5 bases). Germline assignment: CDR1 MNHNY and CDR2 SVGAGI (reference sequence). Trimming took 5 bases from V and 1 from J, leaving 21 bases between them. The CDR3 extends over 18 amino acids. The CDR3 DNA follows: TGTGCCAGCAGTCTAAGAGGGGAGGGATGGGGGAGCAATCAGCCCCAGCATTTT. Translated, it gives CASSLRGEGWGSNQPQHF.

The rearrangement links TRBV7-6 to TRBJ1-3; 8 nucleotides match TRBD1. J gave up 3 bases and V 3 bases, and 4 bases lay outside the gene matches. Germline values: CDR1 SGHVS, CDR2 FNYEAQ. There are 15 residues in the CDR3. The CDR3 spells CASSFGQGGGNTIYF. The CDR3 nucleotides read TGTGCCAGCAGCTTTGGACAGGGTGGTGGAAACACCATATATTTT.